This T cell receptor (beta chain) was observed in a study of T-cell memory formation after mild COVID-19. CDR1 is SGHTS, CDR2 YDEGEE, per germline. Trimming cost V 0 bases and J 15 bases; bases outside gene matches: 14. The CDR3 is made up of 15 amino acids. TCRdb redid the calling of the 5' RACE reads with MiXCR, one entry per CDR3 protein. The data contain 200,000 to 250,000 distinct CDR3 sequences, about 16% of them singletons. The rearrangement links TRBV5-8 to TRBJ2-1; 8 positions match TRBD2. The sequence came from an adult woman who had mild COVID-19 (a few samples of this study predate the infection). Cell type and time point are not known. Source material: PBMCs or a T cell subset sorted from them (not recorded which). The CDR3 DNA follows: TGTGCCAGCAGCTTGGATACTAGCGGTTCCCCTTCAGGGTTCTTC. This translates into CASSLDTSGSPSGFF.